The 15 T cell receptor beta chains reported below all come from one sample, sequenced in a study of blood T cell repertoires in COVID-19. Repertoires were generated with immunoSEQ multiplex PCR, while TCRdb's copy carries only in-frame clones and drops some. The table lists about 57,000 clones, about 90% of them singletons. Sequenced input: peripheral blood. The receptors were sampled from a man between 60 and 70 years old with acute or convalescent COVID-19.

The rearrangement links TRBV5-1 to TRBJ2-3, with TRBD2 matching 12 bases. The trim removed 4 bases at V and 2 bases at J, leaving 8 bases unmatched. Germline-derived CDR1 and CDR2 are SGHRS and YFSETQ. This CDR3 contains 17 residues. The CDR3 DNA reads TGCGCCAGCAGCCCTGGGACTAGCGGGTCCAACACAGATACGCAGTATTTT. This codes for CASSPGTSGSNTDTQYF.

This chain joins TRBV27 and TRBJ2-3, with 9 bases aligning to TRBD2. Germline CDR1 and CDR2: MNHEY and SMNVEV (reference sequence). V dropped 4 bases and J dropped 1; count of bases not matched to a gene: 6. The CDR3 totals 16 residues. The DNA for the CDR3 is TGTGCCAGCAGTTATGGGACTAGCTCGCGCACAGATACGCAGTATTTT. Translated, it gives CASSYGTSSRTDTQYF.

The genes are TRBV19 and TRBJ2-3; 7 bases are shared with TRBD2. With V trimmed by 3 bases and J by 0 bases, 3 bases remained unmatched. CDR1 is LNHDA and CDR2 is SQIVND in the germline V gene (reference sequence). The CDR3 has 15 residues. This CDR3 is CASSISSGSTDTQYF. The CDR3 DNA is TGTGCCAGTAGTATTTCTAGCGGTAGCACAGATACGCAGTATTTT.

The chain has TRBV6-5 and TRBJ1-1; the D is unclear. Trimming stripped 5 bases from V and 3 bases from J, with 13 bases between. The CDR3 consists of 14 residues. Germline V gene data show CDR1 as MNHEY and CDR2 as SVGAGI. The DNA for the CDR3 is TGTGCCAGCAGTCTCCACGCACGAGACACTGAAGCTTTCTTT. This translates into CASSLHARDTEAFF.

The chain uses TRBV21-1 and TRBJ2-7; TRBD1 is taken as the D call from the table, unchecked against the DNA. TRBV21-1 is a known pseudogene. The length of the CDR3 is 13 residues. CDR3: CASSKNRGYEQYF. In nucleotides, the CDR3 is TGTGCCAGCAGCAAGAACAGGGGCTACGAGCAGTACTTC.

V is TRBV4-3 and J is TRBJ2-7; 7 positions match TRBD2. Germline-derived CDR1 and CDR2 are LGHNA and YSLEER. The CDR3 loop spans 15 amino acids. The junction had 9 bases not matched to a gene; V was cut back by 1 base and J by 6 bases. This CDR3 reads CASSQGAGSRFEQYF. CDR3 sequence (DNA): TGCGCCAGCAGCCAAGGAGCGGGATCCCGCTTCGAGCAGTACTTC.

The CDR3 sequence: CASSLSSGSYNEQFF. The CDR3 region has the DNA TGTGCCAGCAGCTTGTCTAGCGGAAGTTACAATGAGCAGTTCTTC. The chain employs TRBV7-2 and TRBJ2-1; 7 bases match TRBD2. The CDR3 is 15 residues long. V lost 3 bases to trimming and J lost 4 bases; unmatched junction nucleotides: 6. Germline CDR1 and CDR2: SGHTA and FQGNSA.

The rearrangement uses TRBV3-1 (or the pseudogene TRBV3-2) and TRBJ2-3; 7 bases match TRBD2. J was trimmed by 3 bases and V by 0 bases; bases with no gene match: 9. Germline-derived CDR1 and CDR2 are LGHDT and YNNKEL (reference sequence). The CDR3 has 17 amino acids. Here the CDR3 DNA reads TGTGCCAGCAGCCAAGAGGCGCTAGCGGCGATTACAGATACGCAGTATTTT. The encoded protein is CASSQEALAAITDTQYF.

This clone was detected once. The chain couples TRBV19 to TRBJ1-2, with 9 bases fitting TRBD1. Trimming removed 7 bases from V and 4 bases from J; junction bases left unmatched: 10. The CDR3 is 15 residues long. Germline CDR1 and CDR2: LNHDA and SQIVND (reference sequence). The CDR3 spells CASTRRGQGGYGYTF. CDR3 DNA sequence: TGTGCCAGTACCCGGAGGGGACAGGGAGGCTATGGCTACACCTTC.

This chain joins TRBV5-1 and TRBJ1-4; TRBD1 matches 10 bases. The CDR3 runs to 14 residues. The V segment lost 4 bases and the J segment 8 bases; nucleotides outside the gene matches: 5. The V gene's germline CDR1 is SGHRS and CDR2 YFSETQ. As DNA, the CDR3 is TGCGCCAGCAGCCGGGACAGGGGCAGGGAAAAACTGTTTTTT. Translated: CASSRDRGREKLFF.

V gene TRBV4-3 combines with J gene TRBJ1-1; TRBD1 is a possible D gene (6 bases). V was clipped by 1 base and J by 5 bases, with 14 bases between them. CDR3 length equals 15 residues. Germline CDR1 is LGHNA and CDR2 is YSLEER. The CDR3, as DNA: TGCGCCAGCAGCCAAGTTAGCAGGGGAACTACTGAAGCTTTCTTT. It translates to CASSQVSRGTTEAFF.

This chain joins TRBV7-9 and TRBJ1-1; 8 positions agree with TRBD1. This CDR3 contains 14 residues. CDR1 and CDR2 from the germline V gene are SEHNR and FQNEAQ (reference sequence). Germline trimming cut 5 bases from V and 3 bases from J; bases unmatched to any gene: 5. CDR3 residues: CASSLTGGHTEAFF. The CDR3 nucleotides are TGTGCCAGCAGCCTAACAGGGGGTCACACTGAAGCTTTCTTT. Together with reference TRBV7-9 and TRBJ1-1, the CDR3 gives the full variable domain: DTGVSQNPRHKITKRGQNVTFRCDPISEHNRLYWYRQTLGQGPEFLTYFQNEAQLEKSRLLSDRFSAERPKGSFSTLEIQRTEQGDSAMYLCASSLTGGHTEAFFGQGTRLTVV.

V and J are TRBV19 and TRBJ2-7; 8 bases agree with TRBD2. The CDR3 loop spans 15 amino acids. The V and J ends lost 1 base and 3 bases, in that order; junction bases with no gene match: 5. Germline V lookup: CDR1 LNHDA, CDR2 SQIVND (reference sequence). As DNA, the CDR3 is TGTGCCAGTAGTATAGGGACCGGGAGGGGCTACGAGCAGTACTTC. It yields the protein CASSIGTGRGYEQYF.

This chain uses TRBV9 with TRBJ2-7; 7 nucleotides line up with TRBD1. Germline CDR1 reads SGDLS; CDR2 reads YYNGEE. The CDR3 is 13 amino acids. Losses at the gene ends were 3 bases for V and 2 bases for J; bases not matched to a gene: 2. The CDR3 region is CASSAGTAYEQYF. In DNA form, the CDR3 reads TGTGCCAGCAGCGCCGGGACAGCCTACGAGCAGTACTTC. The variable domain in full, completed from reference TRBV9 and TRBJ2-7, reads DSGVTQTPKHLITATGQRVTLRCSPRSGDLSVYWYQQSLDQGLQFLIQYYNGEERAKGNILERFSAQQFPDLHSELNLSSLELGDSALYFCASSAGTAYEQYFGPGTRLTVT.

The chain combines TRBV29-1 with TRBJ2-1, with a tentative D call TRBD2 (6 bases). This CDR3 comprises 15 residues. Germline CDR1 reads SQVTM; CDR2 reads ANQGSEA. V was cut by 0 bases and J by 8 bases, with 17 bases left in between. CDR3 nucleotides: TGCAGCGTTGAAGAGGGCCCTACTAGCTGGGATGAGCAGTTCTTC. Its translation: CSVEEGPTSWDEQFF.